Only a few counts were recorded for the clone carrying this T cell receptor beta chain. The antigen is unknown. Regions amplified from RNA transcripts were the TCR beta CDR3 regions. HTBI primers drove first-round RT-PCR of the TCR CDR3. TCRdb itself ran the multiplex PCR reads through MiXCR, one entry per CDR3 protein. There are about 300,000 distinct CDR3 sequences in the sample; around 19% occur only once, and approximately 35% lies in the top ten. The sample comes from a study of T cells in Graves' hyperthyroidism and ophthalmopathy. The ends lost 4 bases at V and 5 bases at J; junction bases unmatched: 12. CDR3 length: 16 amino acids. Germline-derived CDR1 and CDR2 are SGHNT and YYREEE (reference sequence). Study conclusions and caveats: Separating ophthalmopathy from stable hyperthyroidism was achieved by a 13 V-J model. Clonotypes that were expanded in thyroid above 0.001 mostly appeared in blood too.

The chain couples TRBV5-4 to TRBJ2-5; TRBD2 matches 9 bases. The sample taken for sequencing was blood. This TCR came from a man between 45 and 60 years old with Graves' ophthalmopathy. The CDR3 DNA is TGTGCCAGCAGCCTACCCTTAGCGGGAGCCCGGGAGACCCAGTACTTC. Encoded protein: CASSLPLAGARETQYF.